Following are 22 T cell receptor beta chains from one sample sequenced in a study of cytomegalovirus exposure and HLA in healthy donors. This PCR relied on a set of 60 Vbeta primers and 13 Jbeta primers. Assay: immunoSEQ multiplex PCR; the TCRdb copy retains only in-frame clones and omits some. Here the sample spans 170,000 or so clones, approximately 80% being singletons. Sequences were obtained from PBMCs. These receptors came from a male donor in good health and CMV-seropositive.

The DNA of the CDR3 is TGCAGCGTTGAAGATCCGGGAACGCAGTATTTT. Translated, it gives CSVEDPGTQYF. V and J are TRBV29-1 and TRBJ2-3; D may be TRBD2 (5 bases). Per germline, CDR1 SQVTM and CDR2 ANQGSEA. Trimming pared 0 bases from V and 9 bases from J, leaving 7 bases between. The CDR3 contains 11 residues.

This CDR3 is CASSMDTLGVTYEQYF. CDR3 coding DNA: TGTGCCAGTAGTATGGACACCTTAGGGGTAACCTACGAGCAGTACTTC. The gene calls are TRBV19 and TRBJ2-7; the D gene is possibly TRBD1 (5 bases). With 3 bases removed from V and 2 bases from J, the gap between germline ends came to 17 bases. Looked up from germline, CDR1 is LNHDA and CDR2 is SQIVND (reference sequence). CDR3 length equals 16 residues.

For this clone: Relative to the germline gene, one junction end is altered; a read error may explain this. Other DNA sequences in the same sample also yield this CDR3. CDR3 nucleotides: TGCGCCAGCTCACCGCAGGACAGGGGAGGATCACCCCTCCACTTT. Translating it yields CASSPQDRGGSPLHF. This chain links TRBV18 with TRBJ1-6; 9 bases fit TRBD1. The CDR3 consists of 15 residues. CDR1 is KGHSH and CDR2 is LQKENI in the germline V gene.

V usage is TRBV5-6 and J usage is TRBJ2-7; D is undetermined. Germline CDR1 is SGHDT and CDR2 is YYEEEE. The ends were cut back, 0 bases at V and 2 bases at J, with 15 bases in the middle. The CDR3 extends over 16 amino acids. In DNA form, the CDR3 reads TGTGCCAGCAGCTTGGCCGGCAGATCAACAGCCTACGAGCAGTACTTC. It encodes CASSLAGRSTAYEQYF.

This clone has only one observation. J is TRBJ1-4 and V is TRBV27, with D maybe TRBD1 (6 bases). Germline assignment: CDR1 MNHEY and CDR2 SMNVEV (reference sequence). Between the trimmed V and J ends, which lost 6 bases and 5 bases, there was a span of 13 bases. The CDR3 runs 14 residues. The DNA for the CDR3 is TGTGCCAGCAGGGACGCACAGGGCAATGAAAAACTGTTTTTT. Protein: CASRDAQGNEKLFF. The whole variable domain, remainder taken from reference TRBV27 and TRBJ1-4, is EAQVTQNPRYLITVTGKKLTVTCSQNMNHEYMSWYRQDPGLGLRQIYYSMNVEVTDKGDVPEGYKVSRKEKRNFPLILESPSPNQTSLYFCASRDAQGNEKLFFGSGTQLSVL.

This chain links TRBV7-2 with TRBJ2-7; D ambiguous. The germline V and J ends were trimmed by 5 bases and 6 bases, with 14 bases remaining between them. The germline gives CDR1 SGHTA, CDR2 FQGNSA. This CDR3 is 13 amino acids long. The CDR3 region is CASSPSAAREQYF. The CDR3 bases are TGTGCCAGCAGCCCGAGCGCCGCTCGCGAGCAGTACTTC.

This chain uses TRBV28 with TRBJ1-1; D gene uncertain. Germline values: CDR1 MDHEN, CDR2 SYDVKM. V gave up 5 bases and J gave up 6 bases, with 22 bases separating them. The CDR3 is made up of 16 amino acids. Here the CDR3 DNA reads TGTGCCAGCAGTCCCCTCCGTGGACCTCCGGGAGCTGAAGCTTTCTTT. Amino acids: CASSPLRGPPGAEAFF.

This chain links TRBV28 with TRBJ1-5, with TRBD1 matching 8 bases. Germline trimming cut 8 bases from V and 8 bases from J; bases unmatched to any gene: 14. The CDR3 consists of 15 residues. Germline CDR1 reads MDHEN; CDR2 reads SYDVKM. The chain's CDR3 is CASGETGAMREPQHF. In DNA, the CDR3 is TGTGCCAGCGGGGAGACAGGGGCAATGAGGGAGCCCCAGCATTTT. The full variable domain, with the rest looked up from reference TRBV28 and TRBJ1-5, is DVKVTQSSRYLVKRTGEKVFLECVQDMDHENMFWYRQDPGLGLRLIYFSYDVKMKEKGDIPEGYSVSREKKERFSLILESASTNQTSMYLCASGETGAMREPQHFGDGTRLSIL.

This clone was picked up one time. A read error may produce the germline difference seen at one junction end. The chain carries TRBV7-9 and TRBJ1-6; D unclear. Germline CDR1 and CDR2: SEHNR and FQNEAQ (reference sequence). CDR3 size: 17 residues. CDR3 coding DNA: TGTTCCAGCAGTTCATCGGCCCCTAGCTCCTATAATTCACCCCTCCACTTT. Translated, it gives CSSSSSAPSSYNSPLHF.

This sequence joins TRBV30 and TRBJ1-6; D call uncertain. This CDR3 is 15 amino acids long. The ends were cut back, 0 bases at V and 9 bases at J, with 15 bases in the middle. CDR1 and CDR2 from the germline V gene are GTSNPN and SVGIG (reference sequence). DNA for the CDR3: TGTGCCTGGAGTGTACTCACTCCCTCAGGTTCACCCCTCCACTTT. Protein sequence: CAWSVLTPSGSPLHF.

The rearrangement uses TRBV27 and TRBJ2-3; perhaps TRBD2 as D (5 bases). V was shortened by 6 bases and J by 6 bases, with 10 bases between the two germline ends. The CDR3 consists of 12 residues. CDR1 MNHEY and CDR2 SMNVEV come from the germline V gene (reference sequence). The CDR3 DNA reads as TGTGCCAGCAGGGGGAGCGACGATACGCAGTATTTT. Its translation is CASRGSDDTQYF.

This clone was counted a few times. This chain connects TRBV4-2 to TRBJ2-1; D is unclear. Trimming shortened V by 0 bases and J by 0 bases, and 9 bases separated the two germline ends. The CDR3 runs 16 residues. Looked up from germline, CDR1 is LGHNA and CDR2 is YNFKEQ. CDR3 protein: CASSQEHSSSYNEQFF. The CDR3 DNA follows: TGTGCCAGCAGCCAAGAGCACTCTAGCTCCTACAATGAGCAGTTCTTC.

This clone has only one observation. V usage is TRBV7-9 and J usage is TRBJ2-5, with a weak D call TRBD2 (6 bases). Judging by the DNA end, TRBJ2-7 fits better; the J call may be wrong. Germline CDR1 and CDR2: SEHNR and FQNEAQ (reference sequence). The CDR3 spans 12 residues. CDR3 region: CASSLGGGEQYF. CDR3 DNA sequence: TGTGCCAGCAGCTTGGGGGGAGGCGAGCAGTACTTC.

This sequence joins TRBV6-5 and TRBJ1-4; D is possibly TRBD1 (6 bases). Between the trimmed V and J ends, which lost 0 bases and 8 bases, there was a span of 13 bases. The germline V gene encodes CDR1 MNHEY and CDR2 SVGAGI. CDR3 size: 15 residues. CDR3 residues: CASSYSGGQSEKLFF. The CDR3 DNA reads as TGTGCCAGCAGTTACTCGGGGGGGCAGTCGGAAAAACTGTTTTTT.

Here the CDR3 reads CASSIFGTGSSYEQYF. The DNA of the CDR3 is TGTGCCAGTAGTATATTCGGGACAGGTAGCTCCTACGAGCAGTACTTC. J is TRBJ2-7 and V is TRBV19; 8 bases are a match to TRBD1. CDR3 length: 16 residues. Germline lookup yields CDR1 LNHDA and CDR2 SQIVND (reference sequence). V trimming: 2 bases; J trimming: 0 bases; junction bases outside the gene matches: 6.

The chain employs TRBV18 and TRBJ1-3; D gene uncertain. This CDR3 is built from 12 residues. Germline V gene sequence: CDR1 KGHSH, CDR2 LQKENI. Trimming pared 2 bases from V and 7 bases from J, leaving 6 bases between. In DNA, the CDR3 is TGTGCCAGCTCACCAACTCTGAACACCATATATTTT. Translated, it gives CASSPTLNTIYF.

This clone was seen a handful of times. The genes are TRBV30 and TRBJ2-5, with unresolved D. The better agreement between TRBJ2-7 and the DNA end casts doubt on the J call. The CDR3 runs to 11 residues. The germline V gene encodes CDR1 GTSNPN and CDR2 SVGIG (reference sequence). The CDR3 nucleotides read TGTGCCTGGAGTGTGAGATACGAGCAGTACTTC. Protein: CAWSVRYEQYF.

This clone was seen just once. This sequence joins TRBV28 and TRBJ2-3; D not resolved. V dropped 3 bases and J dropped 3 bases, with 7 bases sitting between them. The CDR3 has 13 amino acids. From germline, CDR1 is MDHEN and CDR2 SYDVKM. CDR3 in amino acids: CASSFRVTDTQYF. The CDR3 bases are TGTGCCAGCAGTTTCCGTGTTACAGATACGCAGTATTTT.

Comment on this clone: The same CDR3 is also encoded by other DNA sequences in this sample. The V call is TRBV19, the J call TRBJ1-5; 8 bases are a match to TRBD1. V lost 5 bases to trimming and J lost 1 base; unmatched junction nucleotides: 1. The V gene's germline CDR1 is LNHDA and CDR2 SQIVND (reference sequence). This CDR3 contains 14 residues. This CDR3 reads CASSQGASNQPQHF. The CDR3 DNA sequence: TGTGCCAGTAGTCAGGGGGCCAGCAATCAGCCCCAGCATTTT.

CDR3 region: CASSLARTNRGLAGGPPDTQYF. CDR3 DNA sequence: TGCGCCAGCAGCTTGGCCCGAACCAACCGGGGGCTAGCGGGTGGCCCCCCAGATACGCAGTATTTT. The chain has TRBV5-1 and TRBJ2-3, with 8 positions matching TRBD2. This CDR3 spans 22 amino acids. The junction had 25 bases not matched to a gene; V was cut back by 0 bases and J by 4 bases. Germline CDR1 and CDR2: SGHRS and YFSETQ.

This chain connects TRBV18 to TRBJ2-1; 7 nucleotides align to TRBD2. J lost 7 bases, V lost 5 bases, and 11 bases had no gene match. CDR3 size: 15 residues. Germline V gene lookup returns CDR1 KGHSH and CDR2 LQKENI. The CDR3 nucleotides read TGTGCCAGCTCAACCGGGAGGACTAGTAGTAATGAGCAGTTCTTC. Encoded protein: CASSTGRTSSNEQFF.

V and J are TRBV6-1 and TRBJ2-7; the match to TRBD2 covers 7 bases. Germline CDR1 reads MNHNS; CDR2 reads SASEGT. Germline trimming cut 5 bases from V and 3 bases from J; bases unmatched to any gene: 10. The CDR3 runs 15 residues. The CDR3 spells CASSTSVLMGYEQYF. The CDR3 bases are TGTGCCAGCAGTACTAGCGTCCTGATGGGCTACGAGCAGTACTTC.